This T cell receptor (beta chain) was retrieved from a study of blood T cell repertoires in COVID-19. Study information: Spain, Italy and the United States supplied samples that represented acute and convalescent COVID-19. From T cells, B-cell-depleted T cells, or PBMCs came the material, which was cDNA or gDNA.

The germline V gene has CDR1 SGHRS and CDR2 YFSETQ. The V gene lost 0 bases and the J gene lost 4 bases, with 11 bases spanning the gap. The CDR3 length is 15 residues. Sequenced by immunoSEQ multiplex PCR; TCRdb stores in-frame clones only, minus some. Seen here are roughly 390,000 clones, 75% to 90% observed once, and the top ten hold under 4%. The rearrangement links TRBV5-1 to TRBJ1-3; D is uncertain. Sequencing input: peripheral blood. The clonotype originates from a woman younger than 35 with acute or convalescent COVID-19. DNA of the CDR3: TGCGCCAGCAGCTTGGACGGGGTACCGGGAAACACCATATATTTT. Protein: CASSLDGVPGNTIYF.